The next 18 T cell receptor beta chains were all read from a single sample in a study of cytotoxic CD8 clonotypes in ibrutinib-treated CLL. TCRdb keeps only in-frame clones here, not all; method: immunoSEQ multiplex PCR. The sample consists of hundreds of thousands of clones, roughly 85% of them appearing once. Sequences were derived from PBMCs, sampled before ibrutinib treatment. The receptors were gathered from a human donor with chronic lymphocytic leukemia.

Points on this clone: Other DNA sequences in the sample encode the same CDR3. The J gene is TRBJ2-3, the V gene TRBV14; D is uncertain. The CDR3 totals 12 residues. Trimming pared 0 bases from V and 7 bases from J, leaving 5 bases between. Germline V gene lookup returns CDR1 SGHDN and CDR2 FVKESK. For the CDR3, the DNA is TGTGCCAGCAGCCAAGATAGGTATACGCAGTATTTT. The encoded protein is CASSQDRYTQYF.

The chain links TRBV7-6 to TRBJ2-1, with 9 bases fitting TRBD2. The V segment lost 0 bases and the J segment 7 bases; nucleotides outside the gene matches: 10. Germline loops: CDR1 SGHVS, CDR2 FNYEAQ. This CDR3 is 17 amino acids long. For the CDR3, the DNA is TGTGCCAGCAGCTTAGCGCGGGAGGGCCTAGGGGGTAATGAGCAGTTCTTC. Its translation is CASSLAREGLGGNEQFF.

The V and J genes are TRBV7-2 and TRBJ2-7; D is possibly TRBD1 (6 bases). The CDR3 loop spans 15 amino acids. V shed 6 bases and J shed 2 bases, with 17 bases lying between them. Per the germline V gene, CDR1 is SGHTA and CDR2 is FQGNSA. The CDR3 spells CASSQADRQAYEQYF. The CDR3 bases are TGTGCCAGCAGTCAGGCGGACAGACAGGCCTACGAGCAGTACTTC.

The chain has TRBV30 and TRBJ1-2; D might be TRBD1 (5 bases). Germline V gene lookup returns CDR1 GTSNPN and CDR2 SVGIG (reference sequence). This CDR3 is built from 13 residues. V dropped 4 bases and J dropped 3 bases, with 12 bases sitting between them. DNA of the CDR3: TGTGCCTGGACTGAGGGACTTGACTATGGCTACACCTTC. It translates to CAWTEGLDYGYTF.

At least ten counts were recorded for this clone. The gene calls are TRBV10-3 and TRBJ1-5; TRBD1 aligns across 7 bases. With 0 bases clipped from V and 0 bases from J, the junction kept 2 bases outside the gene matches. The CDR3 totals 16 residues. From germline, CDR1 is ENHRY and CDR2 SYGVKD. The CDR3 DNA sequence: TGTGCCATCAGTGAGTCGACAGGGACTAGCAATCAGCCCCAGCATTTT. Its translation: CAISESTGTSNQPQHF.

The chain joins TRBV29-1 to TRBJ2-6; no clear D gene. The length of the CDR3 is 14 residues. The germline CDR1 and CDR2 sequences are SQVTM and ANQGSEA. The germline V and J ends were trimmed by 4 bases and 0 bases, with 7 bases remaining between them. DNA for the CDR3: TGCAGCGTTGCAAATCCCTCTGGGGCCAACGTCCTGACTTTC. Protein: CSVANPSGANVLTF.

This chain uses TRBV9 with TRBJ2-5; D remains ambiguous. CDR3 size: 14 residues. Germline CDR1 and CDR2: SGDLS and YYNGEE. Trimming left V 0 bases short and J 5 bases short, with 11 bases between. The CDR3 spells CASSVDLYGETQYF. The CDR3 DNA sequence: TGTGCCAGCAGCGTAGACTTATACGGGGAGACCCAGTACTTC.

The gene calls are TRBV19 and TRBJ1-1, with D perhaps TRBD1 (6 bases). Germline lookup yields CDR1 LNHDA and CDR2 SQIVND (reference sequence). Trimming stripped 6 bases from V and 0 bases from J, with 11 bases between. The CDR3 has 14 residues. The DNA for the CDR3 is TGTGCCAGTAGCCCCGGGACACTGAACACTGAAGCTTTCTTT. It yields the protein CASSPGTLNTEAFF.

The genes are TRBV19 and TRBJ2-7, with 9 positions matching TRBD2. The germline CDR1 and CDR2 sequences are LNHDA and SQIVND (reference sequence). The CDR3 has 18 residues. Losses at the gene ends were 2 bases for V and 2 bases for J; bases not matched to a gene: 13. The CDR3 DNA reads TGTGCCAGTAGTATACGCAACACACTAGCGGGCACAGCCTACGAGCAGTACTTC. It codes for CASSIRNTLAGTAYEQYF.

The CDR3: CASSYSPREVGSEQYF. CDR3 bases: TGTGCCAGCAGTTACTCGCCGCGGGAGGTTGGGTCCGAGCAGTACTTC. The gene calls are TRBV6-6 and TRBJ2-7; TRBD2 agrees at 8 bases. The CDR3 covers 16 residues. With V trimmed by 0 bases and J by 6 bases, 10 bases remained unmatched. Germline assignment: CDR1 MNHNY and CDR2 SVGAGI (reference sequence).

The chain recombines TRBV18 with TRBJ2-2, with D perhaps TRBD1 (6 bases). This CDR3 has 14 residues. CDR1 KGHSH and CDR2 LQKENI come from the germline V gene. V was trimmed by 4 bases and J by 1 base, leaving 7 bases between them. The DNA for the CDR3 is TGTGCCAGCTCACAGACAGGGAACACCGGGGAGCTGTTTTTT. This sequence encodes CASSQTGNTGELFF. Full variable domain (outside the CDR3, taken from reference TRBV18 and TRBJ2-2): NAGVMQNPRHLVRRRGQEARLRCSPMKGHSHVYWYRQLPEEGLKFMVYLQKENIIDESGMPKERFSAEFPKEGPSILRIQQVVRGDSAAYFCASSQTGNTGELFFGEGSRLTVL.

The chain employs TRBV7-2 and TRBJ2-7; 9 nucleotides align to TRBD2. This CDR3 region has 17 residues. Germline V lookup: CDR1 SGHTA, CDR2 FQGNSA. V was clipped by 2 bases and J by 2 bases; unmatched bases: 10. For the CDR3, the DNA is TGTGCCAGCAGCTTACGTCGGGGGGTAGCGGGAGCCTACGAGCAGTACTTC. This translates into CASSLRRGVAGAYEQYF.

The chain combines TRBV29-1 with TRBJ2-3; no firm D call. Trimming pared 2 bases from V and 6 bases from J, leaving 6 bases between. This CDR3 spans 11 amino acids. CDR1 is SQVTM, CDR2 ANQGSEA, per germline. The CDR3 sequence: CSVERPDTQYF. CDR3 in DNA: TGCAGCGTTGAAAGGCCGGATACGCAGTATTTT.

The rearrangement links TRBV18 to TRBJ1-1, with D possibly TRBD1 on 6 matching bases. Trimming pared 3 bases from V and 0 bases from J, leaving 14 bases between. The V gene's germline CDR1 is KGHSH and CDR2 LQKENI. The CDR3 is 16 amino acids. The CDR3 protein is CASSPDRTAMNTEAFF. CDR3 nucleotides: TGTGCCAGCTCACCTGATCGGACAGCCATGAACACTGAAGCTTTCTTT.

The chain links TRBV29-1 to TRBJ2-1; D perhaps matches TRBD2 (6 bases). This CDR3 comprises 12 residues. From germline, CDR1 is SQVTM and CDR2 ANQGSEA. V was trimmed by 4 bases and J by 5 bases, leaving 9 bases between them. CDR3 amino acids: CSVVSGNNEQFF. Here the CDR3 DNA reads TGCAGCGTTGTTAGCGGTAACAATGAGCAGTTCTTC.

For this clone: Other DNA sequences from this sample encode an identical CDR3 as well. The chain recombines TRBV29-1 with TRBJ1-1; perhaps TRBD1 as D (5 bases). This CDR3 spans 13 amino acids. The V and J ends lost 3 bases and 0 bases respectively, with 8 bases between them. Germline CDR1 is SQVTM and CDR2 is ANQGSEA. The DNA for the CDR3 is TGCAGCGTTGAGGGGCGGATGAACACTGAAGCTTTCTTT. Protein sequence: CSVEGRMNTEAFF.

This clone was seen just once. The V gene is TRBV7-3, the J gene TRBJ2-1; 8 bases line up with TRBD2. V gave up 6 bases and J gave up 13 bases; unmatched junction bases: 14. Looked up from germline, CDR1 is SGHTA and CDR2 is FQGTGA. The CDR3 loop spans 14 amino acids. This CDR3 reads CASRLPGTRDKQFF. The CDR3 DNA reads TGTGCCAGCAGGTTGCCCGGGACTAGGGATAAACAGTTCTTC.

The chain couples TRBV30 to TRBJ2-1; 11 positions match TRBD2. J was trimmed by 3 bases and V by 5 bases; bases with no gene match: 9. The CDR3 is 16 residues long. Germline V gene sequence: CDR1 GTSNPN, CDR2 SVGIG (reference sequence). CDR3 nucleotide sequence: TGTGCCTGGGCAAGAACGGGACTAGCGGACTACAATGAGCAGTTCTTC. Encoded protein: CAWARTGLADYNEQFF.